The subject of this entry is one T cell receptor (beta chain). The entry originates in a study of blood T cell repertoires in COVID-19. Study context: PBMCs, B-cell-depleted T cells, or T cells were the source of the cDNA or gDNA that made up the material.

V dropped 0 bases and J dropped 4 bases, with 10 bases sitting between them. The CDR3 totals 14 residues. Germline CDR1 MNHEY, CDR2 SMNVEV (reference sequence). Clones were sequenced by immunoSEQ multiplex PCR, and TCRdb holds only the in-frame ones, with some missing. The sample shows 150,000 to 200,000 clones, approximately 88% of them seen only once. Everyone who took part was 18 to 89 years old, and they came from about 25 US areas. Clinical history as reported by participants underpinned cohort assignment. The chain joins TRBV27 to TRBJ2-7; D might be TRBD1 (6 bases). The sample taken for sequencing was PBMCs or T cells enriched from blood (not recorded which). This clonotype originated in a woman aged 55-70 years who had recovered from COVID-19. CDR3 amino acids: CASSLSTGPYEQYF. The CDR3 region has the DNA TGTGCCAGCAGTTTATCCACAGGGCCTTACGAGCAGTACTTC.